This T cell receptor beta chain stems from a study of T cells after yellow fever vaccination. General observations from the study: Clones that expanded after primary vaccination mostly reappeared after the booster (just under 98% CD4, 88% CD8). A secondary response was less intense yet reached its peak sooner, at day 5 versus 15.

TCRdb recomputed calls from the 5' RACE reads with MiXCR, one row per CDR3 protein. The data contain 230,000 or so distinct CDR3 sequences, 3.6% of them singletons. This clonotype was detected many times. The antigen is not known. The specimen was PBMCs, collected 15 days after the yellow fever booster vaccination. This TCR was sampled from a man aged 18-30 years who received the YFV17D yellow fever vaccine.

The CDR3 nucleotides are TGCGCCAGCAGAACAGCAAAAAAGGGAGATACGCAGTATTTT. Protein sequence: CASRTAKKGDTQYF. The rearrangement links TRBV5-1 to TRBJ2-3; D call uncertain. From germline, CDR1 is SGHRS and CDR2 YFSETQ. This CDR3 region has 14 residues. V was clipped by 5 bases and J by 5 bases, with 15 bases between them. Using reference TRBV5-1 and TRBJ2-3 for the parts outside the CDR3, the full variable domain is KAGVTQTPRYLIKTRGQQVTLSCSPISGHRSVSWYQQTPGQGLQFLFEYFSETQRNKGNFPGRFSGRQFSNSRSEMNVSTLELGDSALYLCASRTAKKGDTQYFGPGTRLTVL.